What follows are 20 T cell receptor beta chains derived from one specimen sequenced in a study of CD8+CD57+ T cells in acquired aplastic anemia. Using genomic DNA as the template, TCR beta VDJ and CDR3 profiling was carried out. TCRdb re-analysed the reads in MiXCR, keeping a single row per CDR3 protein. The sample yields around 200,000 distinct CDR3 sequences, roughly 45% seen once. CD8+CD57+ cell expansion, shown by flow cytometry, had occurred in the patients selected for sequencing. Sequencing was done on a sample of sorted CD4+, CD8+, or CD8+CD57+ T cells (not recorded which) from PBMCs. These TCRs come from a human donor with aplastic anemia.

There are many counts of this clonotype. V gene TRBV19 combines with J gene TRBJ1-3, with D maybe TRBD1 (5 bases). Germline V gives CDR1 LNHDA, CDR2 SQIVND (reference sequence). The V end was cut by 3 bases, the J end by 6 bases, with 9 bases between. The CDR3 contains 13 residues. The CDR3 is CASSITGTNTIYF. CDR3 nucleotide sequence: TGTGCCAGTAGTATCACGGGGACAAACACCATATATTTT.

This clonotype was counted ten times or more. This chain uses TRBV7-8 with TRBJ2-3, with 12 bases lining up with TRBD2. The V gene end was trimmed by 1 base and the J gene end by 6 bases; junction bases not matched to a gene: 5. CDR1 and CDR2 from the germline V gene are SGHVS and FQNEAQ. This CDR3 comprises 16 residues. The CDR3 is CASSLETSGGEDTQYF. Written as DNA, the CDR3 is TGTGCCAGCAGCTTAGAGACTAGCGGGGGCGAGGATACGCAGTATTTT.

This clonotype was seen repeatedly, ten times or more. V usage is TRBV29-1 and J usage is TRBJ2-7, with TRBD1 matching 9 bases. Trimming at V came to 3 bases and at J to 2 bases, leaving 2 bases not matched to a gene. The length of the CDR3 is 13 residues. Germline lookup yields CDR1 SQVTM and CDR2 ANQGSEA. DNA for the CDR3: TGCAGCGTTGACGGGACAGGGACCTACGAGCAGTACTTC. It codes for CSVDGTGTYEQYF.

The J gene is TRBJ2-7, the V gene TRBV10-2; maybe TRBD2 (5 bases). The CDR3 consists of 14 residues. CDR1 is WSHSY and CDR2 is SAAADI in the germline V gene. With 5 bases removed from V and 2 bases from J, the gap between germline ends came to 13 bases. The CDR3 DNA is TGCGCCAGCAGTCCCCTCGCCGGGACCTACGAGCAGTACTTC. Protein: CASSPLAGTYEQYF.

This clonotype has ten or more counts. The rearrangement links TRBV5-1 to TRBJ1-1; 8 bases line up with TRBD1. Germline V lookup: CDR1 SGHRS, CDR2 YFSETQ. V shed 8 bases and J 4 bases; nucleotides not matched to a gene: 13. This CDR3 is built from 15 residues. The CDR3 here is CASRTGPVASTEAFF. The CDR3 bases are TGCGCCAGTCGGACAGGGCCCGTCGCCAGCACTGAAGCTTTCTTT.

V usage is TRBV20-1 and J usage is TRBJ1-1; D perhaps matches TRBD1 (6 bases). The CDR3 sequence is 12 residues long. Trimming shortened V by 6 bases and J by 4 bases, and 12 bases separated the two germline ends. Germline values: CDR1 DFQATT, CDR2 SNEGSKA (reference sequence). The CDR3 DNA sequence: TGCAGTGCAAGGACAGTAATCACTGAAGCTTTCTTT. This codes for CSARTVITEAFF.

This clonotype was detected ten times or more. The chain carries TRBV6-1 and TRBJ1-2; D is undetermined. Germline lookup yields CDR1 MNHNS and CDR2 SASEGT. The V end was cut by 4 bases, the J end by 6 bases, with 9 bases between. The CDR3 extends over 12 amino acids. In DNA, the CDR3 is TGTGCCAGCAGTGTAAGTGTAAATGGCTACACCTTC. As protein: CASSVSVNGYTF.

The J gene is TRBJ1-2, the V gene TRBV20-1; possibly TRBD1 for D (5 bases). The V gene's germline CDR1 is DFQATT and CDR2 SNEGSKA (reference sequence). The CDR3 extends over 14 amino acids. V was pared by 4 bases and J by 4 bases, with 16 bases between. This CDR3 is CSAIPHQGGYGYTF. CDR3 nucleotide sequence: TGCAGTGCTATACCGCATCAGGGTGGCTATGGCTACACCTTC.

This clonotype was observed many times. The CDR3 region has the DNA TGTGCCAGTAGCCCCCAGCGCCAAGAGACCCAGTACTTC. Encoded protein: CASSPQRQETQYF. The chain carries TRBV19 and TRBJ2-5, with D hard to call. The CDR3 totals 13 residues. V gave up 6 bases and J gave up 1 base, with 9 bases separating them. CDR1 is LNHDA and CDR2 is SQIVND in the germline V gene (reference sequence).

This clonotype occurred a few times. This rearrangement joins TRBV9 to TRBJ1-1; 9 nucleotides match TRBD1. Per the germline V gene, CDR1 is SGDLS and CDR2 is YYNGEE. The CDR3 loop spans 13 amino acids. V lost 0 bases, J lost 8 bases, and 2 bases stayed unmatched. The CDR3 loop is CASSVGTGAEAFF. The CDR3 coding sequence is TGTGCCAGCAGCGTAGGGACAGGGGCGGAAGCTTTCTTT.

The chain links TRBV25-1 to TRBJ2-1; tentatively, D is TRBD2 (7 bases). The germline V gene encodes CDR1 MGHDK and CDR2 SYGVNS. The CDR3 loop spans 14 amino acids. Trimming took 8 bases from V and 10 from J, leaving 21 bases between them. The CDR3 region is CASVGGLRLGEQFF. The CDR3 nucleotides read TGTGCCAGCGTAGGGGGACTACGGCTGGGAGAGCAGTTCTTC.

This clonotype was observed many times. The gene calls are TRBV20-1 and TRBJ2-7; TRBD1 might be the D (5 bases). CDR1 DFQATT and CDR2 SNEGSKA come from the germline V gene (reference sequence). The germline V and J ends were trimmed by 0 bases and 5 bases, with 11 bases remaining between them. CDR3 length: 13 amino acids. CDR3: CSAREAGLDEQYF. CDR3 coding DNA: TGCAGTGCTAGAGAAGCAGGGTTGGACGAGCAGTACTTC.

The genes are TRBV10-3 and TRBJ2-7; TRBD2 matches at 9 bases. V trimming: 3 bases; J trimming: 7 bases; junction bases outside the gene matches: 10. There are 15 residues in the CDR3. Germline lookup yields CDR1 ENHRY and CDR2 SYGVKD. The CDR3 is CAISDSGGGYNEQYF. In DNA, the CDR3 is TGTGCCATCAGTGATAGCGGGGGAGGCTACAATGAGCAGTACTTC.

The CDR3: CASSRSTDSGANVLTF. CDR3 in DNA: TGTGCCAGTAGCCGTTCGACAGACTCTGGGGCCAACGTCCTGACTTTC. The chain is built from TRBV19 and TRBJ2-6; D is perhaps TRBD1 (5 bases). The ends were cut back, 6 bases at V and 0 bases at J, with 12 bases in the middle. CDR3 size: 16 residues. Per the germline V gene, CDR1 is LNHDA and CDR2 is SQIVND (reference sequence). The whole variable domain, remainder taken from reference TRBV19 and TRBJ2-6, is DGGITQSPKYLFRKEGQNVTLSCEQNLNHDAMYWYRQDPGQGLRLIYYSQIVNDFQKGDIAEGYSVSREKKESFPLTVTSAQKNPTAFYLCASSRSTDSGANVLTFGAGSRLTVL.

Many counts were recorded for this clonotype. The CDR3 region has the DNA TGCGCCAGCAGCCACGGGACTGGCAGCTCTGGGGCCAACGTCCTGACTTTC. It specifies CASSHGTGSSGANVLTF. The chain links TRBV4-1 to TRBJ2-6, with D possibly being TRBD2 (6 bases). The V gene lost 3 bases and the J gene lost 0 bases, with 12 bases spanning the gap. The CDR3 is 17 residues long. CDR1 is MGHRA and CDR2 is YSYEKL in the germline V gene.

The chain employs TRBV2 and TRBJ2-1; TRBD2 agrees at 11 bases. Germline V lookup: CDR1 SNHLY, CDR2 FYNNEI. Trimming removed 7 bases from V and 10 bases from J; junction bases left unmatched: 9. This CDR3 has 14 residues. This chain's CDR3 is CASNDLAGGFEQFF. CDR3 in DNA: TGTGCCAGCAATGATCTAGCGGGGGGTTTCGAGCAGTTCTTC.

The rearrangement uses TRBV2 and TRBJ2-7, with D perhaps matching TRBD1 (5 bases). The germline gives CDR1 SNHLY, CDR2 FYNNEI. V was pared by 7 bases and J by 6 bases, with 10 bases between. The CDR3 is made up of 11 amino acids. The chain's CDR3 is CASTRQSEQYF. The CDR3, as DNA: TGTGCCAGCACCAGACAGAGCGAGCAGTACTTC.

On this clonotype itself: At one boundary the junction diverges from the germline segment, which might be a read error. The chain recombines TRBV7-2 with TRBJ2-2, with a weak D call TRBD2 (5 bases). Germline loops: CDR1 SGHTA, CDR2 FQGNSA. The CDR3 consists of 16 residues. CDR3 sequence reads: CASSFVGAANTGELSW. The CDR3 nucleotides read TGTGCCAGCAGCTTTGTTGGAGCCGCGAACACCGGGGAGCTGTCTTGG.

The chain uses TRBV5-1 and TRBJ1-1, with TRBD1 identical over 12 bases. Germline V lookup: CDR1 SGHRS, CDR2 YFSETQ. The CDR3 covers 21 residues. V was pared by 2 bases and J by 0 bases, with 17 bases of the junction left unmatched. The CDR3 spells CASSFGGANGDRGRMNTEAFF. CDR3 in DNA: TGCGCCAGCAGCTTCGGGGGGGCCAACGGGGACAGGGGGCGGATGAACACTGAAGCTTTCTTT.

The gene calls are TRBV7-8 and TRBJ1-1; D is undetermined. CDR3 length equals 14 residues. Trimming pared 1 base from V and 2 bases from J, leaving 8 bases between. The germline V gene encodes CDR1 SGHVS and CDR2 FQNEAQ. The CDR3 here is CASSLVGRNTEAFF. The CDR3 DNA reads as TGTGCCAGCAGCTTAGTCGGCAGAAACACTGAAGCTTTCTTT.